This T cell receptor (beta chain) is from a study of early T cells in non-severe SARS-CoV-2 infection. Across the whole study: Bulk RNA from unsorted whole blood was sequenced; chains were unpaired.

In this sample, this clonotype turned up once. CDR3 length: 13 residues. The germline V gene has CDR1 SQVTM and CDR2 ANQGSEA. V trimming: 1 base; J trimming: 8 bases; junction bases outside the gene matches: 7. Separate cDNA molecules each had unique molecular identifiers attached to them. TCRdb used MiXCR to reprocess the 5' RACE reads, holding one entry per CDR3 protein. The sample holds tens of thousands of distinct CDR3 sequences, about 4.6% seen once. The clonotype was recovered from an adult who was a healthcare worker with PCR-confirmed SARS-CoV-2 infection or an uninfected control (not recorded which). Sequencing was done on a sample of whole blood. The chain recombines TRBV29-1 with TRBJ1-1, with TRBD1 identical over 7 bases. DNA of the CDR3: TGCAGCGTTGAAGCGGACAGGCCCTCGGAAGCTTTCTTT. Protein product: CSVEADRPSEAFF.